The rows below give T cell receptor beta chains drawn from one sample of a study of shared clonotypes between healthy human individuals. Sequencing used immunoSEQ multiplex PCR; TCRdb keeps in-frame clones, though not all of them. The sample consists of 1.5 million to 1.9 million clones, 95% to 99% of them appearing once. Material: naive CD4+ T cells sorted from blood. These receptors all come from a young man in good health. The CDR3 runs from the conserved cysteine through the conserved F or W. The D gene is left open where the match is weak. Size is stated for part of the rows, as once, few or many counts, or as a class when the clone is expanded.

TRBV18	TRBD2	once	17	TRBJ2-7	CASSRLAGGSTPHEQYF	TGTGCCAGCTCAAGACTAGCGGGAGGGTCAACCCCCCACGAGCAGTACTTC
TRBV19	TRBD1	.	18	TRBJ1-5	CASRGRTGRTYSNQPQHF	TGTGCCAGCCGTGGCCGGACAGGGCGAACTTATAGCAATCAGCCCCAGCATTTT
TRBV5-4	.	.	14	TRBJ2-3	CASSFQDQTDTQYF	TGTGCCAGCAGCTTTCAGGACCAAACAGATACGCAGTATTTT
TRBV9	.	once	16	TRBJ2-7	CASSGRAGGISYEQYF	TGTGCCAGCAGCGGACGAGCAGGAGGTATTTCCTACGAGCAGTACTTC
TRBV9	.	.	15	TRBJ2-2	CASSVGVPNTGELFF	TGTGCCAGCAGCGTAGGAGTGCCGAACACCGGGGAGCTGTTTTTT
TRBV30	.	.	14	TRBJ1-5	CAWRAGSSNQPQHF	TGTGCCTGGAGGGCGGGATCCAGCAATCAGCCCCAGCATTTT
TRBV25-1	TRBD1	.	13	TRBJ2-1	CASSDRVTNEQFF	TGTGCCAGCAGCGACAGGGTAACCAATGAGCAGTTCTTC
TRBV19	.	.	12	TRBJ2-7	CASTDRGDEQYF	TGTGCCAGTACAGACAGAGGGGACGAGCAGTACTTC
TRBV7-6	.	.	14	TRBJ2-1	CASSLPGAGNEQFF	TGTGCCAGCAGCTTACCAGGGGCGGGAAATGAGCAGTTCTTC
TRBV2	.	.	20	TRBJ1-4	CASSGGVRGHTRRTHEKLFF	TGTGCCAGCAGTGGTGGGGTCAGGGGACACACTCGTCGCACCCACGAAAAACTGTTTTTT
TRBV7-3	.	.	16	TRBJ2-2	CASSLTSQGLTGELFF	TGTGCCAGCAGCTTAACTAGTCAGGGGTTAACCGGGGAGCTGTTTTTT
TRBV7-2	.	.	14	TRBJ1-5	CASSLQGSNQPQHF	TGTGCCAGCAGCTTACAGGGAAGCAATCAGCCCCAGCATTTT
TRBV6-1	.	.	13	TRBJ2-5	CASSENDRWAQYF	TGTGCCAGCAGTGAAAATGACCGGTGGGCCCAGTACTTC
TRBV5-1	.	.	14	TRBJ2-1	CASTLASSGTEQFF	TGCGCCAGCACTCTAGCGTCGAGCGGCACTGAGCAGTTCTTC
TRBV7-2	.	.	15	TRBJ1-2	CASSLVSLGGYGYTF	TGTGCCAGCAGCTTAGTTTCCCTCGGAGGTTATGGCTACACCTTC
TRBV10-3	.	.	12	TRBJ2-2	CAISERPGELFF	TGTGCCATCAGTGAAAGACCCGGGGAGCTGTTTTTT
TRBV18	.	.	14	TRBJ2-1	CASSPTRSYNEQFF	TGTGCCAGCTCACCAACTAGAAGCTACAATGAGCAGTTCTTC
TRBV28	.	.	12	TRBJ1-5	CASSPLIQPQHF	TGTGCCAGCAGTCCCCTCATTCAGCCCCAGCATTTT
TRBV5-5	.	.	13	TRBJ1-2	CASSLSWDYGYTF	TGTGCCAGCAGCTTAAGCTGGGACTATGGCTACACCTTC
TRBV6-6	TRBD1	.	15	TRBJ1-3	CASSLLGRGAHTIYF	TGTGCCAGCAGCCTACTGGGCAGGGGGGCCCACACCATATATTTT
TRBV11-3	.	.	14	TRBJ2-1	CASSWGSAYNEQFF	TGTGCCAGCAGTTGGGGTTCAGCCTACAATGAGCAGTTCTTC
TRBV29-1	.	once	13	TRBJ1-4	CSVDAGEVGKLFF	TGCAGCGTTGATGCAGGGGAAGTGGGAAAACTGTTTTTT
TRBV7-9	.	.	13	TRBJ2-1	CASGNSAYNEQFF	TGTGCCAGCGGGAACAGCGCCTACAATGAGCAGTTCTTC
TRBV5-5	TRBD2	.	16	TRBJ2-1	CASSPAGLAPYNEQFF	TGTGCCAGCAGCCCGGCGGGACTAGCGCCTTACAATGAGCAGTTCTTC
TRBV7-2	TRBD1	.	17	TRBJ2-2	CASSLVGTGTNTGELFF	TGTGCCAGCAGCTTAGTTGGGACAGGGACGAACACCGGGGAGCTGTTTTTT
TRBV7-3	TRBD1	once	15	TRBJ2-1	CASSLRGTVYNEQFF	TGTGCCAGCAGCTTAAGGGGGACAGTCTACAATGAGCAGTTCTTC
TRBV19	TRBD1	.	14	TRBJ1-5	CASSSDRGNQPQHF	TGTGCCAGTAGTTCCGACAGGGGCAATCAGCCCCAGCATTTT
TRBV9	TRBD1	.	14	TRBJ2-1	CASSQDRVGNEQFF	TGTGCCAGCAGCCAAGACAGGGTCGGCAATGAGCAGTTCTTC
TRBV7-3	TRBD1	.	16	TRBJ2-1	CASSASTGMGLNEQFF	TGTGCCAGCAGCGCCTCGACAGGGATGGGATTGAATGAGCAGTTCTTC
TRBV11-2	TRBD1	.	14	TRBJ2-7	CASSFHRGPYEQYF	TGTGCCAGCAGCTTTCACAGGGGGCCCTACGAGCAGTACTTC
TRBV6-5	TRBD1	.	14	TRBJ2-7	CASSYKGATYEQYF	TGTGCCAGCAGTTACAAGGGGGCCACCTACGAGCAGTACTTC
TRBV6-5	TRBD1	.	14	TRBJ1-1	CASGEQGGNTEAFF	TGTGCCAGCGGGGAACAGGGGGGTAACACTGAAGCTTTCTTT
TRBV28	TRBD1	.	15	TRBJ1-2	CASRASGQGSYGYTF	TGTGCCAGCAGGGCCTCAGGACAGGGGAGCTATGGCTACACCTTC
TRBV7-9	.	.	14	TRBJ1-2	CASRKGSGEYGYTF	TGTGCCAGCAGGAAAGGGTCAGGGGAATATGGCTACACCTTC
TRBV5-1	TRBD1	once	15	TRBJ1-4	CASSPGQGKNEKLFF	TGCGCCAGCAGCCCCGGACAGGGGAAAAATGAAAAACTGTTTTTT
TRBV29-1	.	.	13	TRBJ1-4	CSVDRGVNEKLFF	TGCAGCGTTGACAGAGGCGTAAATGAAAAACTGTTTTTT
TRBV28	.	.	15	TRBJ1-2	CASSLSQRLGTGYTF	TGTGCCAGCAGTTTATCCCAGCGGTTGGGGACTGGCTACACCTTC